A selection of T cell receptor beta chains follows, all from one sample in a study of blood T cell repertoires in COVID-19. Measured with immunoSEQ multiplex PCR; TCRdb has only the in-frame clones, and not every one. The repertoire includes under 500,000 clones, 75% to 90% of them detected once, and 0.95% to 1.3% sits in the top ten. The sample comprised PBMCs or T cells enriched from blood (not recorded which). The receptors stem from a man aged 25 to 40 who had recovered from COVID-19. Each CDR3 is given with its conserved first and last residue. The D gene is left open where the match is weak. The size field is filled for only some rows; it gives once, few, many or a size class.

D	V	length	J	size	CDR3	DNA
NA	TRBV6-6	15	TRBJ1-5	NA	CASSSSRVGNQPQHF	TGTGCCAGCAGTTCCTCACGGGTAGGCAATCAGCCCCAGCATTTT
TRBD1	TRBV6-5	14	TRBJ2-1	NA	CASSTGGSYNEQFF	TGTGCCAGCAGCACAGGGGGCTCCTACAATGAGCAGTTCTTC
TRBD2	TRBV5-4	15	TRBJ2-1	once	CASSFGSGTYNEQFF	TGTGCCAGCAGCTTTGGTAGCGGGACCTACAATGAGCAGTTCTTC
NA	TRBV7-3	14	TRBJ2-7	NA	CASSLSGGAHEQYF	TGTGCCAGCAGCTTAAGTGGGGGGGCCCACGAGCAGTACTTC
TRBD2	TRBV19	14	TRBJ2-7	few	CASSKTSGRVEQYF	TGTGCCAGTAGTAAGACTAGCGGGAGAGTCGAGCAGTACTTC
NA	TRBV19	15	TRBJ2-7	once	CASSSSTQGSYEQYF	TGTGCCAGTAGTTCAAGCACCCAGGGTTCCTACGAGCAGTACTTC
TRBD2	TRBV4-1	16	TRBJ2-1	NA	CASSQVSGGVGFEQFF	TGCGCCAGCAGCCAAGTTTCGGGAGGGGTTGGTTTTGAGCAGTTCTTC
TRBD2	TRBV2	13	TRBJ2-7	NA	CASRAGPLLEQYF	TGTGCCAGCAGAGCGGGACCCCTTTTGGAGCAGTACTTC
TRBD1	TRBV9	16	TRBJ1-6	NA	CASSVGQGLTNSPLHF	TGTGCCAGCAGCGTGGGACAGGGCCTTACTAATTCACCCCTCCACTTT
NA	TRBV28	20	TRBJ1-2	NA	CASSSPETTVLTGYRYGYTF	TGTGCCAGCAGTTCCCCCGAAACGACGGTACTGACGGGATACCGATATGGCTACACCTTC
NA	TRBV7-2	14	TRBJ2-1	NA	CASSLERGYNEQFF	TGTGCCAGCAGCTTAGAAAGGGGGTACAATGAGCAGTTCTTC
NA	TRBV6-4	14	TRBJ1-5	NA	CASSENYPEQPQHF	TGTGCCAGCAGTGAAAATTACCCAGAACAGCCCCAGCATTTT
NA	TRBV11-2	13	TRBJ1-2	NA	CASSLDVEDGYTF	TGTGCCAGCAGCTTAGATGTGGAGGACGGCTACACCTTC
TRBD1	TRBV18	13	TRBJ1-1	NA	CASSPQDRGDAFF	TGTGCCAGCTCACCTCAGGACAGGGGGGATGCTTTCTTT
NA	TRBV6-5	15	TRBJ2-3	NA	CASSYSVGTGTAQYF	TGTGCCAGCAGTTACTCGGTGGGCACAGGGACGGCGCAGTATTTT
TRBD2	TRBV7-8	16	TRBJ2-2	NA	CASSLVLAGNTGELFF	TGTGCCAGCAGCTTAGTGCTAGCGGGGAACACCGGGGAGCTGTTTTTT
NA	TRBV11-2	14	TRBJ1-2	NA	CASSLERGNYGYTF	TGTGCCAGCAGCTTAGAAAGGGGAAACTATGGCTACACCTTC
NA	TRBV20-1	11	TRBJ1-1	many	CSASGGTEAFF	TGCAGTGCCAGCGGCGGCACTGAAGCTTTCTTT
NA	TRBV30	13	TRBJ2-2	NA	CAWSPRAAGELFF	TGTGCCTGGAGTCCCAGGGCTGCCGGGGAGCTGTTTTTT
TRBD2	TRBV9	16	TRBJ2-1	NA	CASSSSGTSGLNEQFF	TGTGCCAGCAGCTCATCGGGGACTAGCGGGCTGAATGAGCAGTTCTTC
NA	TRBV28	15	TRBJ2-5	NA	CASSRGTAYQETQYF	TGTGCCAGCAGTCGCGGGACAGCCTACCAAGAGACCCAGTACTTC
NA	TRBV18	16	TRBJ2-7	NA	CASSPSQATSSYEQYF	TGTGCCAGCTCACCGTCCCAGGCTACTAGCTCCTACGAGCAGTACTTC
NA	TRBV30	13	TRBJ1-1	NA	CAWSVQGDTEAFF	TGTGCCTGGAGTGTGCAGGGTGACACTGAAGCTTTCTTT
NA	TRBV27	14	TRBJ1-3	NA	CASRDTASGNTIYF	TGTGCCAGCCGCGACACCGCCTCTGGAAACACCATATATTTT
TRBD1	TRBV6-5	14	TRBJ2-7	NA	CASSLYRGAWEQYF	TGTGCCAGCAGCCTTTACAGGGGTGCTTGGGAGCAGTACTTC
TRBD1	TRBV7-2	14	TRBJ1-2	few	CASSQGVGIYGYTF	TGTGCCAGCAGCCAGGGGGTAGGGATCTATGGCTACACCTTC
TRBD2	TRBV20-1	14	TRBJ2-7	once	CSASDRTSAYEQYF	TGCAGTGCTAGTGATAGGACTAGCGCCTACGAGCAGTACTTC
TRBD1	TRBV28	17	TRBJ2-2	NA	CASSRAGQAKLTGELFF	TGTGCCAGCAGTAGGGCCGGACAGGCAAAGCTCACCGGGGAGCTGTTTTTT
NA	TRBV5-1	16	TRBJ2-1	once	CASSLGSAGTYNEQFF	TGCGCCAGCAGCTTGGGTAGCGCGGGCACCTACAATGAGCAGTTCTTC